The next 28 T cell receptor beta chains were all read from a single sample in a study of shared clonotypes between healthy human individuals (dated by TCRdb to between 2020 and 2021). Libraries were prepared through the immunoSEQ multiplex PCR assay. TCRdb mirrors the immuneACCESS table, restricted to in-frame sequences. Some clones are absent from its copies; in checked studies, under half trace to an unresolved V gene, and the reason for the others is unknown. Within this sample are 700,000 to 950,000 clones, with roughly 96% of them counted one time only. Less than 0.3% of the sample rests with the top ten. For the CD8 naive samples, CD45RO-negative cells were positively selected for CCR7, yielding a CD45RA+CCR7+ population from which TemRA cells were excluded. Sequenced: naive CD8+ T cells sorted from blood. The cell subset or site label of this sample denotes: CD45RA+CCR7+. The receptors were gathered from a young man in good health.

The CDR3 region is CASSLASRDSAGELFF. Written as DNA, the CDR3 is TGTGCCAGCAGCTTAGCGTCCCGGGACAGTGCCGGGGAGCTGTTTTTT. V gene TRBV7-2 combines with J gene TRBJ2-2, with 7 bases identical to TRBD1. The trim removed 0 bases at V and 6 bases at J, leaving 7 bases unmatched. This CDR3 spans 16 amino acids. The germline gives CDR1 SGHTA, CDR2 FQGNSA.

The J gene is TRBJ2-7, the V gene TRBV21-1. TRBV21-1 corresponds to a pseudogene. The CDR3 is 18 amino acids. The CDR3 is CASSKVKGGAPLGYEQYF. CDR3 in DNA: TGTGCCAGCAGCAAGGTGAAGGGTGGAGCCCCTTTAGGCTACGAGCAGTACTTC.

With respect to this clone: Other DNA sequences in the same sample also yield this CDR3. The J gene is TRBJ2-1, the V gene TRBV20-1, with D perhaps TRBD2 (5 bases). Germline CDR1 reads DFQATT; CDR2 reads SNEGSKA (reference sequence). Trimming took 6 bases from V and 7 from J, leaving 10 bases between them. CDR3 size: 11 residues. CDR3 DNA: TGCAGTGCGCCCGGAGGAAATGAGCAGTTCTTC. Translated: CSAPGGNEQFF.

This chain connects TRBV7-9 to TRBJ1-4; D possibly corresponds to TRBD1 (5 bases). CDR1 is SEHNR and CDR2 is FQNEAQ in the germline V gene (reference sequence). This CDR3 comprises 17 residues. V dropped 1 base and J dropped 4 bases, with 16 bases sitting between them. CDR3: CASSLVALGRINEKLFF. The CDR3 coding sequence is TGTGCCAGCAGCTTAGTTGCTTTGGGACGGATTAATGAAAAACTGTTTTTT.

The V gene is TRBV7-9, the J gene TRBJ2-7; 9 nucleotides match TRBD2. The V gene's germline CDR1 is SEHNR and CDR2 FQNEAQ (reference sequence). J was trimmed by 3 bases and V by 5 bases; bases with no gene match: 5. The CDR3 spans 14 residues. This CDR3 is CASSPETSGYEQYF. DNA of the CDR3: TGTGCCAGCAGCCCCGAGACTAGCGGCTACGAGCAGTACTTC.

This chain joins TRBV5-1 and TRBJ2-5; no clear D gene. In germline, CDR1 is SGHRS, CDR2 YFSETQ. V gave up 4 bases and J gave up 7 bases, with 17 bases separating them. The CDR3 is 14 residues long. Here the CDR3 reads CASSVSGPSGTQYF. The CDR3 nucleotides read TGCGCCAGCAGCGTGAGTGGGCCCTCTGGGACCCAGTACTTC.

The V and J genes are TRBV28 and TRBJ2-1, with 13 bases lining up with TRBD2. The germline CDR1 and CDR2 sequences are MDHEN and SYDVKM. J gave up 4 bases and V 7 bases, and 7 bases lay outside the gene matches. The CDR3 is made up of 16 amino acids. The CDR3 DNA reads TGTGCCAGCATCCTTACTAGCGGGAGGGCTTACAATGAGCAGTTCTTC. Translating it yields CASILTSGRAYNEQFF. Drawing the rest from reference TRBV28 and TRBJ2-1, the complete variable domain is DVKVTQSSRYLVKRTGEKVFLECVQDMDHENMFWYRQDPGLGLRLIYFSYDVKMKEKGDIPEGYSVSREKKERFSLILESASTNQTSMYLCASILTSGRAYNEQFFGPGTRLTVL.

The chain is built from TRBV27 and TRBJ1-5; no reliable D call. V lost 6 bases and J 3 bases, leaving 15 bases between the germline ends. The CDR3 length is 15 residues. Germline CDR1 MNHEY, CDR2 SMNVEV (reference sequence). The CDR3 DNA sequence: TGTGCCAGCAGGGAAATCGACAAAGCCAATCAGCCCCAGCATTTT. It codes for CASREIDKANQPQHF.

The gene calls are TRBV4-1 and TRBJ2-3, with D uncertain. V shed 1 base and J shed 15 bases, with 23 bases lying between them. Germline values: CDR1 MGHRA, CDR2 YSYEKL. The CDR3 is made up of 15 amino acids. In DNA form, the CDR3 reads TGCGCCAGCAGCCAAGTGTCCGTCTTGGGCCAGAGCACCTATTTT. This gives the protein CASSQVSVLGQSTYF.

The V gene is TRBV30, the J gene TRBJ2-3; 11 bases agree with TRBD2. The CDR3 runs 14 residues. Germline V gives CDR1 GTSNPN, CDR2 SVGIG (reference sequence). J lost 4 bases, V lost 3 bases, and 3 bases had no gene match. CDR3: CAWSQGLAADTQYF. The CDR3 DNA sequence: TGTGCCTGGAGCCAGGGACTAGCGGCAGATACGCAGTATTTT.

The chain combines TRBV10-3 with TRBJ2-3; 8 nucleotides match TRBD2. With V trimmed by 6 bases and J by 2 bases, 7 bases remained unmatched. The germline V gene has CDR1 ENHRY and CDR2 SYGVKD. The CDR3 sequence is 15 residues long. CDR3 nucleotide sequence: TGTGCCATCAGCCAATTAGCGGGAAACACAGATACGCAGTATTTT. Translation: CAISQLAGNTDTQYF.

The chain carries TRBV5-1 and TRBJ2-1; maybe TRBD2 (5 bases). V lost 0 bases, J lost 0 bases, and 7 bases lay in between. This CDR3 is built from 15 residues. The germline V gene encodes CDR1 SGHRS and CDR2 YFSETQ. CDR3 nucleotides: TGCGCCAGCAGCTTGGTGGCGGGCTCCTACAATGAGCAGTTCTTC. Translated, it gives CASSLVAGSYNEQFF.

Of note for this clone: Mismatch with germline at one junction end may stem from a read error. The chain combines TRBV29-1 with TRBJ2-7; D might be TRBD1 or TRBD2, each matching 5 bases. CDR3 size: 13 residues. The germline gives CDR1 SQVTM, CDR2 ANQGSEA. The CDR3 bases are TGCAGCTTTGAGGCAGGGACCAGCTACGAGCAGTACTTC. This sequence encodes CSFEAGTSYEQYF.

The chain joins TRBV6-1 to TRBJ2-5; TRBD2 aligns across 13 bases. The V gene's germline CDR1 is MNHNS and CDR2 SASEGT. This CDR3 has 16 residues. The J segment lost 1 base and the V segment lost 4 bases, leaving 3 bases of the junction unmatched. The DNA of the CDR3 is TGTGCCAGCAGTGGGACTAGCGGGAGTTTCCAAGAGACCCAGTACTTC. Protein: CASSGTSGSFQETQYF.

V gene TRBV7-6 combines with J gene TRBJ2-7; D not resolved. The CDR3 consists of 15 residues. Germline CDR1 SGHVS, CDR2 FNYEAQ. Trimming removed 2 bases at V and 0 bases at J, with 11 bases between. In DNA form, the CDR3 reads TGTGCCAGCAGCTTATTCGGCAGGAGCTCCTACGAGCAGTACTTC. Amino acid sequence: CASSLFGRSSYEQYF.

The chain carries TRBV28 and TRBJ2-7, with D possibly being TRBD1 (5 bases). The germline CDR1 and CDR2 sequences are MDHEN and SYDVKM. This CDR3 has 13 residues. Trimming left V 5 bases short and J 3 bases short, with 11 bases between. CDR3 protein: CASSRDRDYEQYF. As DNA, the CDR3 is TGTGCCAGCAGTCGCGACAGAGACTACGAGCAGTACTTC.

This clone is a singleton in its sample. The chain links TRBV5-1 to TRBJ2-3; TRBD2 aligns across 8 bases. CDR3 length: 16 residues. Germline V gives CDR1 SGHRS, CDR2 YFSETQ. The J segment lost 0 bases and the V segment lost 2 bases, leaving 5 bases of the junction unmatched. CDR3 bases: TGCGCCAGCAGCTTCCGCGGGAGGACTAGCACAGATACGCAGTATTTT. Translated, it gives CASSFRGRTSTDTQYF.

The genes are TRBV18 and TRBJ2-7, with 11 nucleotides matching TRBD1. The ends lost 2 bases at V and 6 bases at J; junction bases unmatched: 9. Germline values: CDR1 KGHSH, CDR2 LQKENI. CDR3 length: 16 residues. CDR3 in DNA: TGTGCCAGCTCACCAGCCCCGGGACAGGGGGATCGCGAGCAGTACTTC. Protein: CASSPAPGQGDREQYF. Full variable domain (missing parts from reference TRBV18 and TRBJ2-7): NAGVMQNPRHLVRRRGQEARLRCSPMKGHSHVYWYRQLPEEGLKFMVYLQKENIIDESGMPKERFSAEFPKEGPSILRIQQVVRGDSAAYFCASSPAPGQGDREQYFGPGTRLTVT.

The chain recombines TRBV2 with TRBJ2-5; 12 bases are a match to TRBD2. The CDR3 has 15 residues. Unmatched junction bases numbered 7, after V lost 6 bases and J lost 5 bases. CDR1 is SNHLY and CDR2 is FYNNEI in the germline V gene. The CDR3 sequence: CASRLRTSGKETQYF. As DNA, the CDR3 is TGTGCCAGCAGACTTCGGACTAGCGGGAAGGAGACCCAGTACTTC. The variable domain in full, completed from reference TRBV2 and TRBJ2-5, reads EPEVTQTPSHQVTQMGQEVILRCVPISNHLYFYWYRQILGQKVEFLVSFYNNEISEKSEIFDDQFSVERPDGSNFTLKIRSTKLEDSAMYFCASRLRTSGKETQYFGPGTRLLVL.

The genes are TRBV7-9 and TRBJ2-1; D might be TRBD2 (6 bases). Germline CDR1 SEHNR, CDR2 FQNEAQ (reference sequence). V lost 0 bases, J lost 10 bases, and 10 bases lay in between. This CDR3 contains 13 residues. CDR3 DNA: TGTGCCAGCAGCTTAGCGCCGGGGGAAGAGCAGTTCTTC. This sequence encodes CASSLAPGEEQFF.

This clone was detected once. The gene calls are TRBV5-5 and TRBJ2-3; D unresolved. V dropped 6 bases and J dropped 5 bases, with 10 bases sitting between them. Per germline, CDR1 SGHKS and CDR2 YYEKEE (reference sequence). CDR3 length: 12 residues. CDR3 sequence reads: CASNRLGDTQYF. CDR3 DNA sequence: TGTGCCAGCAACAGATTGGGAGATACGCAGTATTTT. The full variable domain, completed using reference TRBV5-5 and TRBJ2-3, is DAGVTQSPTHLIKTRGQQVTLRCSPISGHKSVSWYQQVLGQGPQFIFQYYEKEERGRGNFPDRFSARQFPNYSSELNVNALLLGDSALYLCASNRLGDTQYFGPGTRLTVL.

In this sample, this clone turned up once. The chain joins TRBV9 to TRBJ2-5, with TRBD2 identical over 7 bases. V was clipped by 2 bases and J by 4 bases; unmatched bases: 11. Germline V gives CDR1 SGDLS, CDR2 YYNGEE. The CDR3 is 16 amino acids. CDR3 amino acids: CASSVGLAVEGETQYF. Here the CDR3 DNA reads TGTGCCAGCAGCGTTGGGCTAGCGGTCGAGGGAGAGACCCAGTACTTC.

The chain recombines TRBV9 with TRBJ2-2; no firm D call. The CDR3 consists of 15 residues. The germline CDR1 and CDR2 sequences are SGDLS and YYNGEE. Trimming cost V 0 bases and J 7 bases, with 13 bases left between them. The DNA of the CDR3 is TGTGCCAGCAGCGTAGACGCACGAGGTTACGGGGAGCTGTTTTTT. Translated: CASSVDARGYGELFF.

The chain carries TRBV7-9 and TRBJ2-2, with D tentatively TRBD2 (5 bases). Trimming removed 7 bases from V and 1 base from J, with 13 bases in between. Germline assignment: CDR1 SEHNR and CDR2 FQNEAQ (reference sequence). CDR3 size: 15 residues. The CDR3 region is CASNRLSGNTGELFF. CDR3 sequence (DNA): TGTGCCAGCAACCGCCTGAGCGGGAACACCGGGGAGCTGTTTTTT.

The chain has TRBV28 and TRBJ2-3; 11 bases are shared with TRBD2. The CDR3 contains 15 residues. V shed 4 bases, J shed 6 bases, and the junction held 6 bases outside the gene matches. Germline assignment: CDR1 MDHEN and CDR2 SYDVKM. The DNA for the CDR3 is TGTGCCAGCAGTTCCGGGACTAGCGGCAGGGATACGCAGTATTTT. This codes for CASSSGTSGRDTQYF. Using reference TRBV28 and TRBJ2-3 for the parts outside the CDR3, the full variable domain is DVKVTQSSRYLVKRTGEKVFLECVQDMDHENMFWYRQDPGLGLRLIYFSYDVKMKEKGDIPEGYSVSREKKERFSLILESASTNQTSMYLCASSSGTSGRDTQYFGPGTRLTVL.

V is TRBV7-2 and J is TRBJ2-1; D perhaps matches TRBD1 (6 bases). V lost 5 bases, J lost 7 bases, and 21 bases lay in between. From germline, CDR1 is SGHTA and CDR2 FQGNSA. The CDR3 covers 16 residues. CDR3: CASSPWADSQGNEQFF. The CDR3 DNA sequence: TGTGCCAGCAGCCCTTGGGCGGACAGTCAAGGGAATGAGCAGTTCTTC.

This chain uses TRBV5-1 with TRBJ2-3, with 8 bases aligning to TRBD2. Germline CDR1 is SGHRS and CDR2 is YFSETQ. Trimming at V came to 6 bases and at J to 4 bases, leaving 19 bases not matched to a gene. This CDR3 contains 18 residues. CDR3 residues: CASTAATSGPWVPDTQYF. In nucleotides, the CDR3 is TGCGCCAGCACCGCCGCCACTAGCGGCCCTTGGGTTCCAGATACGCAGTATTTT.

This chain links TRBV2 with TRBJ2-7, with D perhaps TRBD2 (6 bases). Germline values: CDR1 SNHLY, CDR2 FYNNEI. Trimming took off 6 bases at V and 2 bases at J, with 14 bases between the two ends. This CDR3 is 14 amino acids long. The CDR3 region is CASRLRGITYEQYF. Written as DNA, the CDR3 is TGTGCCAGCAGGTTACGGGGGATCACCTACGAGCAGTACTTC. Drawing the rest from reference TRBV2 and TRBJ2-7, the complete variable domain is EPEVTQTPSHQVTQMGQEVILRCVPISNHLYFYWYRQILGQKVEFLVSFYNNEISEKSEIFDDQFSVERPDGSNFTLKIRSTKLEDSAMYFCASRLRGITYEQYFGPGTRLTVT.